A single sample is the source of the 12 T cell receptor beta chains below, sequenced in a study of shared clonotypes between healthy human individuals. Here immunoSEQ multiplex PCR was the method, and the copy in TCRdb shows in-frame clones only, minus some. The table records around 1.6 million clones, nearly 99% of them present only once. The sample comprised naive CD4+ T cells sorted from blood. Documented subset: CD45RA+ positively selected. These receptors came from a man aged 25-45 years in good health.

This clone was seen once. The J gene is TRBJ2-7, the V gene TRBV5-3; perhaps TRBD2 as D (5 bases). TRBV5-3 is an open reading frame, and its role is uncertain. The length of the CDR3 is 15 residues. V was clipped by 2 bases and J by 3 bases, with 15 bases between them. The CDR3 here is CARSFVGESDYEQYF. The CDR3 region has the DNA TGTGCCAGAAGCTTTGTCGGGGAGAGTGACTACGAGCAGTACTTC.

Here the CDR3 reads CASSPGTVKYEQYF. CDR3 DNA: TGCGCCAGCAGCCCGGGGACAGTAAAGTACGAGCAGTACTTC. The genes are TRBV5-1 and TRBJ2-7, with 7 bases fitting TRBD1. This CDR3 is built from 14 residues. V lost 4 bases and J lost 4; bases outside the gene matches: 8. Per germline, CDR1 SGHRS and CDR2 YFSETQ.

The chain combines TRBV27 with TRBJ1-5; the match to TRBD1 covers 7 bases. CDR3 length: 13 amino acids. With V trimmed by 3 bases and J by 7 bases, 3 bases remained unmatched. CDR1 is MNHEY, CDR2 SMNVEV, per germline (reference sequence). The CDR3 bases are TGTGCCAGCAGTTTTCAGGGGGGACAGCCCCAGCATTTT. It yields the protein CASSFQGGQPQHF.

The J gene is TRBJ2-3, the V gene TRBV5-4; unclear D gene. V lost 7 bases to trimming and J lost 3 bases, with 9 bases between them. This CDR3 has 12 amino acids. Germline V gene sequence: CDR1 SGHNT, CDR2 YYREEE (reference sequence). The CDR3 protein is CASGWGTDTQYF. The CDR3 DNA sequence: TGTGCCAGCGGGTGGGGTACAGATACGCAGTATTTT.

The genes are TRBV9 and TRBJ2-7; D remains ambiguous. The CDR3 contains 14 residues. The ends were cut back, 3 bases at V and 2 bases at J, with 12 bases in the middle. Germline assignment: CDR1 SGDLS and CDR2 YYNGEE. The CDR3 DNA reads as TGTGCCAGCAGCGCCGCAGGCGATACCTACGAGCAGTACTTC. Protein product: CASSAAGDTYEQYF. Variable domain in full (rest from reference TRBV9 and TRBJ2-7): DSGVTQTPKHLITATGQRVTLRCSPRSGDLSVYWYQQSLDQGLQFLIQYYNGEERAKGNILERFSAQQFPDLHSELNLSSLELGDSALYFCASSAAGDTYEQYFGPGTRLTVT.

This sequence joins TRBV19 and TRBJ2-1, with no clear D. This CDR3 contains 14 residues. Trimming took 3 bases from V and 4 from J, leaving 10 bases between them. Germline loops: CDR1 LNHDA, CDR2 SQIVND (reference sequence). The CDR3 DNA sequence: TGTGCCAGTAGTATTTCCAGGACGTACAATGAGCAGTTCTTC. This codes for CASSISRTYNEQFF.

The chain uses TRBV5-1 and TRBJ1-4, with D hard to call. CDR1 is SGHRS and CDR2 is YFSETQ in the germline V gene. Trimming removed 4 bases from V and 7 bases from J, with 14 bases in between. This CDR3 has 14 residues. The CDR3 loop is CASSLAGSSEKLFF. In DNA, the CDR3 is TGCGCCAGCAGCCTGGCGGGGTCGAGTGAAAAACTGTTTTTT.

This chain joins TRBV5-5 and TRBJ1-3; 8 bases align to TRBD1. Germline V gene sequence: CDR1 SGHKS, CDR2 YYEKEE (reference sequence). CDR3 size: 14 residues. V trimming: 6 bases; J trimming: 2 bases; junction bases outside the gene matches: 4. The CDR3 protein is CASTADRAGNTIYF. The CDR3 DNA reads TGTGCCAGCACCGCGGACAGGGCTGGAAACACCATATATTTT.

The V call is TRBV9, the J call TRBJ2-3; D may be TRBD1 or TRBD2 (5 bases each). Trimming removed 0 bases at V and 5 bases at J, with 13 bases between. This CDR3 is built from 15 residues. Germline CDR1 SGDLS, CDR2 YYNGEE. The CDR3 DNA reads TGTGCCAGCAGCGTAGTACCCCGGGACGGAGATACGCAGTATTTT. Translation: CASSVVPRDGDTQYF.

The rearrangement links TRBV5-4 to TRBJ1-2, with TRBD1 matching over 7 bases. The CDR3 runs to 15 residues. Germline V gene sequence: CDR1 SGHNT, CDR2 YYREEE (reference sequence). V was clipped by 2 bases and J by 3 bases; unmatched bases: 7. DNA for the CDR3: TGTGCCAGCAGCTTTAGGGGGCGCTTGGACTATGGCTACACCTTC. This gives the protein CASSFRGRLDYGYTF. The whole variable domain, remainder taken from reference TRBV5-4 and TRBJ1-2, is ETGVTQSPTHLIKTRGQQVTLRCSSQSGHNTVSWYQQALGQGPQFIFQYYREEENGRGNFPPRFSGLQFPNYSSELNVNALELDDSALYLCASSFRGRLDYGYTFGSGTRLTVV.

The sample holds one count of this clone. This chain links TRBV14 with TRBJ2-1; 13 bases match TRBD2. Germline CDR1 SGHDN, CDR2 FVKESK. Trimming removed 5 bases from V and 7 bases from J; junction bases left unmatched: 8. The length of the CDR3 is 16 residues. DNA of the CDR3: TGTGCCAGCAGCGCCAGACTAGCGGGAGGTCTTAATGAGCAGTTCTTC. Translating gives CASSARLAGGLNEQFF.

The chain has TRBV6-1 and TRBJ2-5; either TRBD1 or TRBD2 may supply D (5 bases each). The length of the CDR3 is 16 residues. V dropped 0 bases and J dropped 7 bases, with 18 bases sitting between them. The germline V gene has CDR1 MNHNS and CDR2 SASEGT. The CDR3 coding sequence is TGTGCCAGCAGTGAAGCCGATATAGCCCTAGGGACGACCCAGTACTTC. This encodes CASSEADIALGTTQYF.